The 27 T cell receptor beta chains in this list originate from one sample, sequenced in a study of T cell responses to AZD1222 COVID-19 vaccine. Measured with immunoSEQ multiplex PCR; TCRdb has only the in-frame clones, and not every one. This table holds 80,000 to 90,000 clones, 70% to 90% found once. The material was peripheral blood, obtained on day 0 of MenACWY control vaccination. Receptors originate from an adult in good health.

The genes are TRBV15 and TRBJ2-3, with D hard to call. CDR3 length: 12 amino acids. The V end lost 5 bases, the J end lost 2 bases, and 5 bases lay between the germline ends. Germline CDR1 and CDR2: LNHNV and YYDKDF (reference sequence). The CDR3 is CATSPNTDTQYF. The CDR3 DNA reads TGTGCCACCAGCCCCAACACAGATACGCAGTATTTT.

In its sample, this clone was seen once. The chain is built from TRBV5-4 and TRBJ2-1; 8 bases fit TRBD2. In germline, CDR1 is SGHNT, CDR2 YYREEE (reference sequence). The CDR3 sequence is 17 residues long. The ends lost 3 bases at V and 5 bases at J; junction bases unmatched: 13. The CDR3 loop is CASSSFPMREVDNEQFF. The CDR3 region has the DNA TGTGCCAGCAGCTCCTTCCCCATGCGGGAGGTGGACAATGAGCAGTTCTTC.

This chain joins TRBV3-1 (or the pseudogene TRBV3-2) and TRBJ2-1; weak D call: TRBD2 (5 bases). Trimming took 1 base from V and 10 from J, leaving 14 bases between them. CDR1 and CDR2 (germline): LGHDT, YNNKEL (reference sequence). The CDR3 has 14 residues. The CDR3 DNA follows: TGTGCCAGCAGCCAAGGGAGGACCGACCGGGAGCAGTTCTTC. Translated, it gives CASSQGRTDREQFF.

The J gene is TRBJ1-2, the V gene TRBV6-5; no reliable D call. Deletions cut 2 bases from V and 8 bases from J, with 18 bases between. The CDR3 runs 15 residues. CDR1 and CDR2 from the germline V gene are MNHEY and SVGAGI. CDR3 DNA sequence: TGTGCCAGCAGTTACCATTCCGTCGGCTCTAAAGGCTACACCTTC. Translating gives CASSYHSVGSKGYTF.

V and J are TRBV6-2 or TRBV6-3 and TRBJ1-1, with 9 nucleotides matching TRBD1. CDR1 and CDR2 from the germline V gene are MNHEY and SVGEGT. This CDR3 comprises 14 residues. V shed 3 bases, J shed 5 bases, and the junction held 4 bases outside the gene matches. The CDR3 sequence is CASSYGQGRTEAFF. As DNA, the CDR3 is TGTGCCAGCAGTTATGGACAGGGGAGGACTGAAGCTTTCTTT.

The chain carries TRBV28 and TRBJ2-7, with TRBD1 identical over 7 bases. With V trimmed by 6 bases and J by 3 bases, 5 bases remained unmatched. The germline gives CDR1 MDHEN, CDR2 SYDVKM. CDR3 length: 13 amino acids. The CDR3 DNA follows: TGTGCCAGCAGCCTGACAGGGATCTACGAGCAGTACTTC. Translating it yields CASSLTGIYEQYF.

The chain has TRBV27 and TRBJ2-7; TRBD1 agrees at 11 bases. V shed 5 bases, J shed 2 bases, and the junction held 8 bases outside the gene matches. The germline V gene encodes CDR1 MNHEY and CDR2 SMNVEV (reference sequence). The CDR3 consists of 16 residues. The CDR3 reads CASSTGQGAFPYEQYF. CDR3 coding DNA: TGTGCCAGCAGTACAGGACAGGGGGCCTTTCCCTACGAGCAGTACTTC.

V and J are TRBV19 and TRBJ2-5, with D perhaps given as TRBD1 or TRBD2 (5 bases each). Germline V gene lookup returns CDR1 LNHDA and CDR2 SQIVND (reference sequence). The CDR3 sequence is 13 residues long. The V end was cut by 5 bases, the J end by 5 bases, with 12 bases between. CDR3 amino acids: CASSRLAGETQYF. CDR3 sequence (DNA): TGTGCCAGTAGTCGCCTAGCAGGGGAGACCCAGTACTTC.

This clone showed up just a few times. This sequence joins TRBV5-4 and TRBJ1-2; no reliable D call. CDR3 length: 14 residues. The V gene's germline CDR1 is SGHNT and CDR2 YYREEE (reference sequence). The V gene lost 0 bases and the J gene lost 4 bases, with 10 bases spanning the gap. The CDR3 DNA reads as TGTGCCAGCAGCTTGGTGGAGGGCCCCTATGGCTACACCTTC. Translated: CASSLVEGPYGYTF. Complete variable domain (other parts from reference TRBV5-4 and TRBJ1-2): ETGVTQSPTHLIKTRGQQVTLRCSSQSGHNTVSWYQQALGQGPQFIFQYYREEENGRGNFPPRFSGLQFPNYSSELNVNALELDDSALYLCASSLVEGPYGYTFGSGTRLTVV.

This clone was observed once. The V and J genes are TRBV19 and TRBJ1-2; tentatively, D is TRBD1 (5 bases). The V end was cut by 3 bases, the J end by 8 bases, with 16 bases between. Germline V lookup: CDR1 LNHDA, CDR2 SQIVND (reference sequence). This CDR3 spans 14 amino acids. The CDR3 loop reads CASSMLRGLPGYTF. CDR3 DNA sequence: TGTGCCAGTAGTATGCTGAGGGGCCTCCCCGGCTACACCTTC.

The chain joins TRBV25-1 to TRBJ2-5; 15 bases fit TRBD2. With V trimmed by 5 bases and J by 3 bases, 7 bases remained unmatched. From germline, CDR1 is MGHDK and CDR2 SYGVNS. The CDR3 runs to 17 residues. The CDR3 sequence: CASSQAGTSGRKETQYF. In nucleotides, the CDR3 is TGTGCCAGCAGTCAGGCAGGGACTAGCGGGAGGAAAGAGACCCAGTACTTC.

DNA for the CDR3: TGCGCCAGCAGCTTCGGGGACAGCTTAGAGACCCAGTACTTC. Encoded protein: CASSFGDSLETQYF. The chain has TRBV5-1 and TRBJ2-5, with 7 bases that match TRBD1. The CDR3 spans 14 residues. Germline lookup yields CDR1 SGHRS and CDR2 YFSETQ. The V segment lost 2 bases and the J segment 4 bases; nucleotides outside the gene matches: 5. The variable domain in full, with the rest retrieved from reference TRBV5-1 and TRBJ2-5, is KAGVTQTPRYLIKTRGQQVTLSCSPISGHRSVSWYQQTPGQGLQFLFEYFSETQRNKGNFPGRFSGRQFSNSRSEMNVSTLELGDSALYLCASSFGDSLETQYFGPGTRLLVL.

This chain connects TRBV6-5 to TRBJ2-5; D unresolved. This CDR3 comprises 13 residues. Trimming stripped 6 bases from V and 1 base from J, with 9 bases between. CDR1 is MNHEY and CDR2 is SVGAGI in the germline V gene. CDR3 bases: TGTGCCAGCAGAGGACGGACCCAAGAGACCCAGTACTTC. It is translated as CASRGRTQETQYF.

This clone was recorded only once. The chain has TRBV28 and TRBJ2-5; 10 nucleotides line up with TRBD2. With V trimmed by 6 bases and J by 6 bases, 10 bases remained unmatched. From germline, CDR1 is MDHEN and CDR2 SYDVKM. This CDR3 comprises 15 residues. In DNA form, the CDR3 reads TGTGCCAGCAGGCCTAGCGGGAGTTTGGGCCAGACCCAGTACTTC. Translated, it gives CASRPSGSLGQTQYF.

This sequence joins TRBV6-5 and TRBJ1-4, with 7 bases aligning to TRBD1. The CDR3 extends over 14 amino acids. In germline, CDR1 is MNHEY, CDR2 SVGAGI. J gave up 7 bases and V 5 bases, and 7 bases lay outside the gene matches. CDR3 nucleotide sequence: TGTGCCAGCAGTACGCAGGGGGGATCTGAAAAACTGTTTTTT. Translating gives CASSTQGGSEKLFF.

The chain combines TRBV6-5 with TRBJ1-1; 8 bases match TRBD1. The CDR3 totals 14 residues. The V segment lost 2 bases and the J segment 8 bases; nucleotides outside the gene matches: 7. CDR1 is MNHEY and CDR2 is SVGAGI in the germline V gene. CDR3 region: CASSYRTGGTEAFF. Written as DNA, the CDR3 is TGTGCCAGCAGTTACCGAACAGGGGGAACGGAAGCTTTCTTT.

Notes on this clone: This CDR3 fails to terminate in the conserved phenylalanine or tryptophan, so it likely reflects a read error. The DNA is omitted, as the CDR3 cannot be located on it reliably, and the CDR3 follows TCRdb's listing. The chain uses TRBV4-3 and TRBJ2-7. The CDR3 extends over 12 residues, inclusive of both ends. In germline, CDR1 is LGHNA, CDR2 YSLEER. CDR3 sequence: CASSHTPGPLNY.

Regarding this clone: The junction departs from germline at one end; a sequencing error may be responsible. This chain connects TRBV7-9 to TRBJ2-3; 11 bases line up with TRBD2. This CDR3 region has 15 residues. The V gene's germline CDR1 is SEHNR and CDR2 FQNEAQ (reference sequence). DNA for the CDR3: TGTGCCAGCAGCCTAGCGGGAGGTAGGACAGATACGCAGTATTTT. It codes for CASSLAGGRTDTQYF.

V is TRBV7-9 and J is TRBJ2-2; TRBD1 agrees at 9 bases. The germline V gene encodes CDR1 SEHNR and CDR2 FQNEAQ (reference sequence). This CDR3 has 15 amino acids. V lost 3 bases, J lost 9 bases, and 8 bases stayed unmatched. The CDR3 sequence: CASSFVGQGKRELFF. For the CDR3, the DNA is TGTGCCAGCAGCTTCGTCGGACAGGGGAAGCGGGAGCTGTTTTTT. Complete variable domain (other parts from reference TRBV7-9 and TRBJ2-2): DTGVSQNPRHKITKRGQNVTFRCDPISEHNRLYWYRQTLGQGPEFLTYFQNEAQLEKSRLLSDRFSAERPKGSFSTLEIQRTEQGDSAMYLCASSFVGQGKRELFFGEGSRLTVL.

This sequence joins TRBV4-3 and TRBJ2-3; 7 bases align to TRBD2. The germline gives CDR1 LGHNA, CDR2 YSLEER. CDR3 length equals 16 residues. Trimming took 1 base from V and 0 from J; bases not matched to a gene: 4. The CDR3 loop reads CASSQVLAGSTDTQYF. CDR3 DNA: TGCGCCAGCAGCCAAGTATTAGCGGGTAGCACAGATACGCAGTATTTT.

The chain recombines TRBV5-1 with TRBJ2-7; a possible D gene is TRBD2 (7 bases). The V and J ends lost 3 bases and 0 bases respectively, with 13 bases between them. The CDR3 sequence is 15 residues long. The V gene's germline CDR1 is SGHRS and CDR2 YFSETQ. DNA of the CDR3: TGCGCCAGCAGCTGGGGGGGCCCAGCCTCCTACGAGCAGTACTTC. Protein sequence: CASSWGGPASYEQYF.

The chain employs TRBV27 and TRBJ2-3; tentatively, D is TRBD1 (6 bases). Trimming stripped 8 bases from V and 1 base from J, with 25 bases between. The CDR3 is 18 residues long. Germline CDR1 and CDR2: MNHEY and SMNVEV (reference sequence). The CDR3 spells CASLDRGRDGGRTDTQYF. Here the CDR3 DNA reads TGTGCCAGCTTGGACAGAGGCAGGGATGGGGGCCGCACAGATACGCAGTATTTT.

CDR3 residues: CASSIDRTGPGGTF. Here the CDR3 DNA reads TGTGCCAGTAGTATAGATAGGACAGGGCCCGGAGGCACCTTC. The chain is built from TRBV19 and TRBJ1-2, with 8 bases that match TRBD1. The CDR3 has 14 amino acids. The V gene's germline CDR1 is LNHDA and CDR2 SQIVND (reference sequence). V lost 0 bases to trimming and J lost 13 bases; unmatched junction nucleotides: 10.

V is TRBV28 and J is TRBJ1-4; D is undetermined. Trimming left V 7 bases short and J 10 bases short, with 13 bases between. Germline-derived CDR1 and CDR2 are MDHEN and SYDVKM. The CDR3 runs to 12 residues. DNA for the CDR3: TGTGCCAGCACCCGAAACGATGGAAAACTGTTTTTT. Encoded protein: CASTRNDGKLFF.

V is TRBV7-8 and J is TRBJ2-3, with D possibly matching TRBD1 (6 bases). The germline V gene encodes CDR1 SGHVS and CDR2 FQNEAQ. The CDR3 spans 13 residues. Between the trimmed V and J ends, which lost 8 bases and 3 bases, there was a span of 12 bases. The CDR3 region is CASFVTGTDTQYF. CDR3 nucleotides: TGTGCCAGCTTCGTAACAGGGACAGATACGCAGTATTTT.

The rearrangement joins TRBV7-9 to TRBJ1-1, with D perhaps matching TRBD1 (5 bases). The germline V gene has CDR1 SEHNR and CDR2 FQNEAQ (reference sequence). The V end was cut by 7 bases, the J end by 6 bases, with 18 bases between. CDR3 length: 14 amino acids. CDR3 in DNA: TGTGCCAGCATCAATCGTGGGGGTAGCGCTGAAGCTTTCTTT. This sequence encodes CASINRGGSAEAFF.

The chain uses TRBV5-1 and TRBJ2-5; D unclear. Germline CDR1 and CDR2: SGHRS and YFSETQ. CDR3 length: 14 amino acids. Deletions cut 4 bases from V and 0 bases from J, with 10 bases between. The CDR3 reads CASSDDTHQETQYF. CDR3 sequence (DNA): TGCGCCAGCAGCGATGACACGCACCAAGAGACCCAGTACTTC.